This is a list of T cell receptor beta chains from one sample in a study of shared T cell receptors in the human thymus. Profiled with immunoSEQ multiplex PCR; TCRdb holds only in-frame clones, not every one. Altogether about 660,000 clones are present, more than 75% being singletons, with the ten largest covering approximately 0.011%. The same data also went into a second study, on human thymus T cells.

The sequencing sample was made of thymocytes. Receptors originate from a boy in the first two years of life with a congenital heart defect. The CDR3 runs from the conserved cysteine through the conserved F or W. Fields, in order: V gene, J gene, clone size, D gene, CDR3 DNA, CDR3 protein. D genes are given only for firm matches. Only some rows state a clone size, as once, few, many or a class for expanded clones.

TRBV10-3,TRBJ1-5,once,NA,TGTGCCATCAGTGAACGGGGAGAGGGCCAGCCCCAGCATTTT,CAISERGEGQPQHF
TRBV5-1,TRBJ2-3,NA,NA,TGCGCCAGCACGGCGAGGGAAGGCACAGATACGCAGTATTTT,CASTAREGTDTQYF
TRBV11-1,TRBJ2-7,NA,TRBD2,TGTGCCAGCAGCTTGGGTGCGCGGGAGGGCCTCCACGAGCAGTACTTC,CASSLGAREGLHEQYF
TRBV11-2,TRBJ1-1,NA,NA,TGTGCCAGCAGCTTACTGTGGAACACTGAAGCTTTCTTT,CASSLLWNTEAFF
TRBV4-2,TRBJ2-5,once,NA,TGTGCCAGCAGCCAAACGGCAAAAGGAGCAGAGACCCAGTACTTC,CASSQTAKGAETQYF
TRBV5-4,TRBJ2-5,once,TRBD2,TGTGCCAGCAGCTTGGATCCTAGCGGGTGGGAAGAGACCCAGTACTTC,CASSLDPSGWEETQYF
TRBV18,TRBJ2-1,once,TRBD2,TGTGCCAGCTCACGGGTCGGGAGGCAGTACAATGAGCAGTTCTTC,CASSRVGRQYNEQFF
TRBV27,TRBJ1-2,NA,NA,TGTGCCAGCAGCCCCCTCGGGAGGGGAGGCTACACCTTC,CASSPLGRGGYTF
TRBV7-2,TRBJ1-2,NA,TRBD1,TGTGCCAGCAGCCTACAGGGGGCAGGGGGCTACACCTTC,CASSLQGAGGYTF
TRBV4-3,TRBJ2-1,NA,TRBD2,TGCGCCAGCAGCCAAGATCTGACTAGCGGGAGGCCCGACTCCTACAATGAGCAGTTCTTC,CASSQDLTSGRPDSYNEQFF
TRBV2,TRBJ2-3,NA,NA,TGTGCCAGCATGGGGGCGGTACCAGCAGATACGCAGTATTTT,CASMGAVPADTQYF
TRBV5-1,TRBJ2-7,NA,TRBD2,TGCGCCAGCAGCTTGGAAGAGGGGACTAGTTCCCACGAGCAGTACTTC,CASSLEEGTSSHEQYF
TRBV10-1,TRBJ2-3,NA,NA,TGCGCCAGCAGTGACCGAGGACTCCACACAGATACGCAGTATTTT,CASSDRGLHTDTQYF
TRBV5-1,TRBJ2-7,NA,TRBD2,TGCGCCAGCAGCTTGGTTGTAAGCGGGAGAGTAATTCCCTACGAGCAGTACTTC,CASSLVVSGRVIPYEQYF
TRBV1,TRBJ1-5,NA,NA,TGCACCAGCAGCCAAGCCGGGCAGGGGTCCGGCAATCAGCCCCAGCATTTT,CTSSQAGQGSGNQPQHF
TRBV28,TRBJ1-5,few,NA,TGTGCCAGCAGCCTTCAGGGGTATAGCAATCAGCCCCAGCATTTT,CASSLQGYSNQPQHF
TRBV4-1,TRBJ2-2,NA,NA,TGCGCCAGCAGAAGTTCGGAGGGCCCCACCGGGGAGCTGTTTTTT,CASRSSEGPTGELFF
TRBV14,TRBJ2-1,once,NA,TGTGCCAGCACCGACAGACCCTACAATGAGCAGTTCTTC,CASTDRPYNEQFF
TRBV5-1,TRBJ2-1,NA,TRBD2,TGCGCCAGCACCTGGGGCGGGAGTTACAATGAGCAGTTCTTC,CASTWGGSYNEQFF
TRBV6-5,TRBJ2-3,NA,TRBD1,TGTGCCAGCAGTAGGACAGGACTTAGCACAGATACGCAGTATTTT,CASSRTGLSTDTQYF
TRBV29-1,TRBJ2-5,NA,NA,TGCAGCGTTGTAACGGGAGCCCAAGAGACCCAGTACTTC,CSVVTGAQETQYF
TRBV19,TRBJ2-5,NA,NA,TGTGCCAGTAGTATCCAGTGGGGGGTATGGGAGACCCAGTACTTC,CASSIQWGVWETQYF
TRBV27,TRBJ2-7,NA,TRBD1,TGTGCCAGCAGTTCCCCCGGACAGGGGAGTCACGAGCAGTACTTC,CASSSPGQGSHEQYF
TRBV6-5,TRBJ1-5,NA,TRBD1,TGTGCCAGCAGTTTGGACAGGTATAGCAATCAGCCCCAGCATTTT,CASSLDRYSNQPQHF
TRBV7-6,TRBJ2-3,NA,TRBD2,TGTGCCAGCAGCTTAGCGGGAGGGTATGATACGCAGTATTTT,CASSLAGGYDTQYF
TRBV30,TRBJ2-1,NA,TRBD2,TGTGCCTGGAGTGGCGGACTAGCGGGAGGGGAGCAGTTCTTC,CAWSGGLAGGEQFF
TRBV27,TRBJ2-1,NA,TRBD1,TGTGCCAGCACGGGGTCGGACAGGGGGGATGAGCAGTTCTTC,CASTGSDRGDEQFF
TRBV5-4,TRBJ2-3,NA,NA,TGTGCCAGCAGCCAAACTAGCCTTGGGGACACAGATACGCAGTATTTT,CASSQTSLGDTDTQYF
TRBV4-3,TRBJ2-1,NA,TRBD2,TGCGCCAGCAGCCAAGAATTATTAGCGGGAGTCCTCAGCTCCTACAATGAGCAGTTCTTC,CASSQELLAGVLSSYNEQFF
TRBV5-6,TRBJ1-2,NA,NA,TGTGCCAGCAGCTTGAGGACAGATGGCTACACCTTC,CASSLRTDGYTF
TRBV7-2,TRBJ2-3,NA,NA,TGTGCCAGCAGCCCTGGGGGTTCGGGGGGCACAACAGATACGCAGTATTTT,CASSPGGSGGTTDTQYF
TRBV5-1,TRBJ1-1,NA,TRBD1,TGCGCCAGCAGCTTGGAAACAGGGGGGGACACTGAAGCTTTCTTT,CASSLETGGDTEAFF
TRBV5-1,TRBJ2-2,NA,TRBD2,TGCGCCAGCAGCACGGCTTCTAGCGGGAGATGGGCCGGGGAGCTGTTTTTT,CASSTASSGRWAGELFF